This T cell receptor beta chain came from a study of OX40 agonist ivuxolimab in advanced cancers. Across the study: Patients with hepatocellular carcinoma, melanoma, renal cell or head and neck cancer made up the dose-escalation patients.

Generated by immunoSEQ multiplex PCR, the TCRdb table keeps only in-frame clones and is missing some. Seen here are about 90,000 clones, approximately 88% observed once, and the top ten hold approximately 1.5%. Points from the study as a whole: At 0.1 to 3.0 mg/kg and by week 6, CD4+ and CD8+ T cells in the blood had expanded clonally.

V trimming: 5 bases; J trimming: 8 bases; junction bases outside the gene matches: 8. The CDR3 sequence is 15 residues long. Germline V CDR1 and CDR2: SGHTA, FQGNSA. This clone was recorded only once. The antigen is not known. The source of this sequence is an adult with an advanced solid tumor such as melanoma, head and neck, liver or kidney cancer. The material sequenced was CD4+ or CD8+ T cells sorted from blood, taken in a trial of the OX40 agonist ivuxolimab. This chain links TRBV7-2 with TRBJ2-1; 11 positions agree with TRBD1. The CDR3 DNA follows: TGTGCCAGCAGCCCTTTGGGACAGGGGGGCGATGAGCAGTTCTTC. Its protein is CASSPLGQGGDEQFF. Drawing the rest from reference TRBV7-2 and TRBJ2-1, the complete variable domain is GAGVSQSPSNKVTEKGKDVELRCDPISGHTALYWYRQSLGQGLEFLIYFQGNSAPDKSGLPSDRFSAERTGGSVSTLTIQRTQQEDSAVYLCASSPLGQGGDEQFFGPGTRLTVL.